This T cell receptor (beta chain) was sequenced in a study of blood T cells in healthy people across ages. Primed by a sample-barcoded 5' primer and a J-beta primer mix, a second PCR proceeded for about 6 to 11 cycles. Via MiXCR, TCRdb re-called the 5' RACE reads, giving one row per CDR3 protein. The sample shows roughly 730,000 distinct CDR3 sequences, approximately 60% of them seen only once. In germline, CDR1 is SQVTM, CDR2 ANQGSEA. This CDR3 comprises 13 residues. V was clipped by 3 bases and J by 5 bases; unmatched bases: 4. Per individual sample, total RNA of at least 5 micrograms was extracted.

The origin of this receptor is a man aged 35 to 55 in good health. This chain joins TRBV29-1 and TRBJ1-5; 7 bases are shared with TRBD1. Sequencing was carried out using blood. This chain's CDR3 is CSVDGTDYQPQHF. The CDR3 DNA is TGCAGCGTTGATGGGACAGATTATCAGCCCCAGCATTTT.